This T cell receptor beta chain was documented in a study of T cells in tuberculosis. Whole-study context: IGRA-negative adolescents, IGRA-positive adolescents with latent tuberculosis and adults with active tuberculosis formed this South African cohort.

The CDR3 has 13 residues. With V trimmed by 5 bases and J by 1 base, 2 bases remained unmatched. Per germline, CDR1 SEHNR and CDR2 FQNEAQ (reference sequence). Generated by immunoSEQ multiplex PCR, the TCRdb table keeps only in-frame clones and is missing some. The data show about 33,000 clones, nearly 97% seen once. The study's findings and limits: Shorter CDR3-alpha in active tuberculosis partly drove smaller distances.

About this clone: Its antigen is unidentified.

Latent tuberculosis screening used tuberculin skin test and IGRA at entry. The clonotype was recovered from a donor aged 10-29 years with latent tuberculosis or without tuberculosis infection. The sample was PBMCs. The V call is TRBV7-9, the J call TRBJ2-7; 7 nucleotides agree with TRBD1. CDR3 in DNA: TGTGCCAGCAGCGGGGACAGATCCTACGAGCAGTACTTC. It is translated as CASSGDRSYEQYF.